The source of this TCR beta chain is a study of shared clonotypes between healthy human individuals. In the study overall: For every donor, three CD4 naive, three CD4 memory, two CD8 naive and one CD8 memory plates were used.

V lost 7 bases, J lost 3 bases, and 9 bases stayed unmatched. The CDR3 consists of 15 residues. Germline assignment: CDR1 MNHEY and CDR2 SMNVEV (reference sequence). Assay used: immunoSEQ multiplex PCR; TCRdb lists only in-frame clones, some missing. The sample includes some 1,900,000 clones, approximately 95% of them seen just once. Naive CD8 cells lacked CD45RO, underwent positive selection for CCR7 and left out terminally differentiated effector memory CD45RA+ cells. Those who donated were healthy HIV-negative adults, with no recent acute infections or vaccinations reported. This clone was detected once. Its specificity is not known. Study-wide points: Non-shared clonotypes had lower generation probabilities than those shared by all four donors. What limited the represented genetic and exposure-history diversity was the small number of donors.

This chain connects TRBV27 to TRBJ1-1; 9 bases are a match to TRBD1. Sequenced material: naive CD8+ T cells sorted from blood. This receptor was identified in a man aged 18-30 years in good health. CDR3 DNA: TGTGCCAGCACCCCCCGTGGACAGGGGTACACTGAAGCTTTCTTT. Translating it yields CASTPRGQGYTEAFF.